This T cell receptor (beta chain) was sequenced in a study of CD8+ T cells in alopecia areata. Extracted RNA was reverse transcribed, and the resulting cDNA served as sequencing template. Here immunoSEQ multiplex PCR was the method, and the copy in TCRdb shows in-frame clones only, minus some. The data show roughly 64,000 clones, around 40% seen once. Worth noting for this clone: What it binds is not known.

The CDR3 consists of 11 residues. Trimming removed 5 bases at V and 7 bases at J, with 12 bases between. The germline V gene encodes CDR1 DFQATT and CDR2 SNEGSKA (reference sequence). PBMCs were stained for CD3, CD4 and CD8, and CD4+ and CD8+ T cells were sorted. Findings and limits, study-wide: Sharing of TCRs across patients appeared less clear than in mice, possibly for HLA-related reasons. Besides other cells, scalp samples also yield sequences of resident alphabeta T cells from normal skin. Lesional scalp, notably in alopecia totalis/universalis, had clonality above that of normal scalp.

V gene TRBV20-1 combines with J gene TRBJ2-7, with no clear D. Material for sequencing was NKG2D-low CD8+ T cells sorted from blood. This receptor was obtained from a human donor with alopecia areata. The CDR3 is CSAPLAWEQYF. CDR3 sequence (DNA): TGCAGTGCTCCCCTGGCGTGGGAGCAGTACTTC.